This T cell receptor beta chain was found in a study of Graves' ophthalmopathy and Graves' hyperthyroidism. Turning to the study itself: Samples of peripheral blood were obtained at initial diagnosis, prior to treatment of any kind. Findings and limits, study-wide: The model's prediction of ophthalmopathy progression had 70.59% sensitivity and 72% to 85% specificity.

The sequenced template was RNA, covering the TCR beta CDR3 region. Investigators did first-round RT-PCR with HTBI primers, then second-round multiplex PCR. One entry per CDR3 protein, called by TCRdb with MiXCR from the multiplex PCR reads. The table has 350,000 to 450,000 distinct CDR3 sequences, around a fifth seen once. Trimming shortened V by 0 bases and J by 0 bases, and 11 bases separated the two germline ends. The CDR3 is 16 residues long. From germline, CDR1 is SGHAT and CDR2 FQNNGV. To note about this clonotype: The target antigen is unknown.

This sequence originates from a woman between 18 and 29 years old with stable Graves' hyperthyroidism. The specimen was peripheral blood. The chain recombines TRBV11-2 with TRBJ1-1; D not certain. The CDR3 DNA is TGTGCCAGCAGCTTAGATCCGGGCATAATGAACACTGAAGCTTTCTTT. As protein: CASSLDPGIMNTEAFF. The full variable domain, rest sourced from reference TRBV11-2 and TRBJ1-1, is EAGVAQSPRYKIIEKRQSVAFWCNPISGHATLYWYQQILGQGPKLLIQFQNNGVVDDSQLPKDRFSAERLKGVDSTLKIQPAKLEDSAVYLCASSLDPGIMNTEAFFGQGTRLTVV.